A single T cell receptor beta chain is shown here with its context. Its target is not known. Germline-derived CDR1 and CDR2 are SEHNR and FQNEAQ (reference sequence). CDR3 length: 17 amino acids. TCRdb re-called the 5' RACE reads; one entry per CDR3 protein, DNA not given. The sample totals 300,000 to 350,000 distinct CDR3 sequences. The data were obtained in a study of monozygotic twins with inflammatory bowel disease. Overall study results and limits: Among patients, repertoires may have gained variability from differing immunosuppressive treatments. Clonotypes shared with others were fewer in IBD patients than in healthy twins, especially with disease activity.

Sequencing was done on a sample of blood. The chain combines TRBV7-9 with TRBJ1-2. The TCR sequence derives from a human donor with ulcerative colitis or Crohn's disease, or a healthy co-twin of an affected twin (not recorded which). The CDR3 sequence: CASSPQSPEIKNYGYTF. The whole variable domain, filled in from reference TRBV7-9 and TRBJ1-2, reads DTGVSQNPRHKITKRGQNVTFRCDPISEHNRLYWYRQTLGQGPEFLTYFQNEAQLEKSRLLSDRFSAERPKGSFSTLEIQRTEQGDSAMYLCASSPQSPEIKNYGYTFGSGTRLTVV.